Below, 14 T cell receptor beta chains from the same sample are listed, as sequenced in a study of shared clonotypes between healthy human individuals. Repertoires were generated with immunoSEQ multiplex PCR, while TCRdb's copy carries only in-frame clones and drops some. The table lists a few hundred thousand clones, about nine tenths of them singletons, with 15% to 20% in the top ten. The sample was memory CD8+ T cells sorted from blood. The sample's subset: CD45RO+ cells pooled with CCR7-negative TemRA cells. Receptors were obtained from a man aged 18 to 30 in good health.

This chain connects TRBV30 to TRBJ2-1; D is possibly TRBD2 (6 bases). V lost 0 bases and J 8 bases, leaving 11 bases between the germline ends. The CDR3 is 13 amino acids. Germline lookup yields CDR1 GTSNPN and CDR2 SVGIG (reference sequence). The CDR3 bases are TGTGCCTGGAGTGTATATGGCGGGGATGAGCAGTTCTTC. It translates to CAWSVYGGDEQFF.

The V call is TRBV28, the J call TRBJ2-7; tentatively, D is TRBD1 (6 bases). Germline V gene sequence: CDR1 MDHEN, CDR2 SYDVKM. Trimming cost V 7 bases and J 2 bases, with 12 bases left between them. The CDR3 is made up of 13 amino acids. The CDR3 DNA reads as TGTGCCAGCAACCCCTCAGGGGCCTACGAGCAGTACTTC. It specifies CASNPSGAYEQYF. Full variable domain (outside the CDR3, taken from reference TRBV28 and TRBJ2-7): DVKVTQSSRYLVKRTGEKVFLECVQDMDHENMFWYRQDPGLGLRLIYFSYDVKMKEKGDIPEGYSVSREKKERFSLILESASTNQTSMYLCASNPSGAYEQYFGPGTRLTVT.

V and J are TRBV7-9 and TRBJ1-3; no firm D call. The germline V and J ends were trimmed by 1 base and 0 bases, with 4 bases remaining between them. The CDR3 is made up of 14 amino acids. Germline V gene lookup returns CDR1 SEHNR and CDR2 FQNEAQ (reference sequence). This CDR3 is CASSLDSSGNTIYF. CDR3 coding DNA: TGTGCCAGCAGCTTAGACAGCTCTGGAAACACCATATATTTT.

The rearrangement joins TRBV7-9 to TRBJ2-1; possible D gene TRBD2, 6 bases. CDR1 is SEHNR and CDR2 is FQNEAQ in the germline V gene (reference sequence). The V gene lost 5 bases and the J gene lost 3 bases, with 17 bases spanning the gap. CDR3 length: 16 amino acids. The CDR3 loop is CASSRRRGAYYNEQFF. In DNA, the CDR3 is TGTGCCAGCAGCCGAAGGCGGGGAGCATACTACAATGAGCAGTTCTTC. Combining the CDR3 with reference TRBV7-9 and TRBJ2-1 gives the whole variable domain DTGVSQNPRHKITKRGQNVTFRCDPISEHNRLYWYRQTLGQGPEFLTYFQNEAQLEKSRLLSDRFSAERPKGSFSTLEIQRTEQGDSAMYLCASSRRRGAYYNEQFFGPGTRLTVL.

The V and J genes are TRBV19 and TRBJ2-3; D uncertain. The ends were cut back, 3 bases at V and 6 bases at J, with 7 bases in the middle. CDR1 LNHDA and CDR2 SQIVND come from the germline V gene (reference sequence). This CDR3 has 12 residues. The CDR3 is CASSIEEDTQYF. The CDR3 DNA follows: TGTGCCAGTAGTATCGAGGAGGATACGCAGTATTTT.

CDR3 sequence reads: CASSFGDRGYEQYF. CDR3 in DNA: TGTGCCAGCAGCTTTGGTGACAGGGGTTACGAGCAGTACTTC. The V gene is TRBV11-2, the J gene TRBJ2-7; 8 nucleotides agree with TRBD1. The CDR3 spans 14 residues. Germline-derived CDR1 and CDR2 are SGHAT and FQNNGV. Trimming cost V 3 bases and J 4 bases; bases outside gene matches: 5.

V and J are TRBV6-5 and TRBJ2-3; TRBD1 aligns across 7 bases. Germline CDR1 MNHEY, CDR2 SVGAGI. This CDR3 contains 15 residues. V gave up 5 bases and J gave up 2 bases; unmatched junction bases: 7. The CDR3, as DNA: TGTGCCAGCAGTCCCCGGGACAGTTTCACAGATACGCAGTATTTT. This encodes CASSPRDSFTDTQYF.

V and J are TRBV7-9 and TRBJ1-4, with D hard to call. The CDR3 extends over 15 amino acids. Deletions cut 5 bases from V and 4 bases from J, with 14 bases between. Germline loops: CDR1 SEHNR, CDR2 FQNEAQ (reference sequence). CDR3 amino acids: CASSPVVGINEKLFF. The CDR3 DNA follows: TGTGCCAGCAGCCCAGTCGTGGGTATTAATGAAAAACTGTTTTTT. The variable domain in full, completed from reference TRBV7-9 and TRBJ1-4, reads DTGVSQNPRHKITKRGQNVTFRCDPISEHNRLYWYRQTLGQGPEFLTYFQNEAQLEKSRLLSDRFSAERPKGSFSTLEIQRTEQGDSAMYLCASSPVVGINEKLFFGSGTQLSVL.

The rearrangement joins TRBV7-3 to TRBJ2-3; D is uncertain. V was cut by 1 base and J by 1 base, with 6 bases left in between. Germline assignment: CDR1 SGHTA and CDR2 FQGTGA. This CDR3 comprises 14 residues. The CDR3 sequence is CASSLISGTDTQYF. The CDR3 coding sequence is TGTGCCAGCAGCTTAATTTCTGGCACAGATACGCAGTATTTT.

The V and J genes are TRBV7-9 and TRBJ1-4, with TRBD1 as a possible D gene (5 bases). Trimming stripped 4 bases from V and 0 bases from J, with 21 bases between. The CDR3 spans 19 residues. The V gene's germline CDR1 is SEHNR and CDR2 FQNEAQ (reference sequence). CDR3 protein: CASSSSSSWTFATNEKLFF. In nucleotides, the CDR3 is TGTGCCAGCAGCTCATCATCATCCTGGACATTTGCAACTAATGAAAAACTGTTTTTT.

This clone has only one observation. V and J are TRBV7-9 and TRBJ1-1; TRBD1 matches 8 bases. The CDR3 extends over 14 amino acids. CDR1 and CDR2 (germline): SEHNR, FQNEAQ (reference sequence). V was pared by 1 base and J by 7 bases, with 5 bases of the junction left unmatched. CDR3 amino acids: CASSLVQGGSEAFF. CDR3 DNA: TGTGCCAGCAGCTTAGTACAGGGGGGGAGTGAAGCTTTCTTT.

The chain joins TRBV6-6 to TRBJ2-2; TRBD1 agrees at 9 bases. Germline trimming cut 8 bases from V and 1 base from J; bases unmatched to any gene: 5. Germline CDR1 MNHNY, CDR2 SVGAGI (reference sequence). The CDR3 covers 15 residues. The CDR3 DNA reads TGTGCCAGCGGCTACAGGGGGCGGAACACCGGGGAGCTGTTTTTT. Its protein is CASGYRGRNTGELFF.

A note on this clone: The same CDR3 is also encoded by other DNA sequences in this sample. The V gene is TRBV27, the J gene TRBJ2-7, with no clear D. The CDR3 extends over 14 amino acids. Germline V gives CDR1 MNHEY, CDR2 SMNVEV (reference sequence). V lost 2 bases, J lost 0 bases, and 8 bases lay in between. CDR3 amino acids: CASSLAGPSYEQYF. The DNA of the CDR3 is TGTGCCAGCAGTTTAGCTGGTCCCTCCTACGAGCAGTACTTC.

The DNA of the CDR3 is TGCGCCAGCAGCCAAGAAAGTTCCACAGGGGGTTTATGGTATGGCTACACCTTC. Translating it yields CASSQESSTGGLWYGYTF. The rearrangement links TRBV4-1 to TRBJ1-2; 8 nucleotides line up with TRBD1. This CDR3 spans 18 amino acids. The J segment lost 5 bases and the V segment lost 0 bases, leaving 14 bases of the junction unmatched. Germline V CDR1 and CDR2: MGHRA, YSYEKL.